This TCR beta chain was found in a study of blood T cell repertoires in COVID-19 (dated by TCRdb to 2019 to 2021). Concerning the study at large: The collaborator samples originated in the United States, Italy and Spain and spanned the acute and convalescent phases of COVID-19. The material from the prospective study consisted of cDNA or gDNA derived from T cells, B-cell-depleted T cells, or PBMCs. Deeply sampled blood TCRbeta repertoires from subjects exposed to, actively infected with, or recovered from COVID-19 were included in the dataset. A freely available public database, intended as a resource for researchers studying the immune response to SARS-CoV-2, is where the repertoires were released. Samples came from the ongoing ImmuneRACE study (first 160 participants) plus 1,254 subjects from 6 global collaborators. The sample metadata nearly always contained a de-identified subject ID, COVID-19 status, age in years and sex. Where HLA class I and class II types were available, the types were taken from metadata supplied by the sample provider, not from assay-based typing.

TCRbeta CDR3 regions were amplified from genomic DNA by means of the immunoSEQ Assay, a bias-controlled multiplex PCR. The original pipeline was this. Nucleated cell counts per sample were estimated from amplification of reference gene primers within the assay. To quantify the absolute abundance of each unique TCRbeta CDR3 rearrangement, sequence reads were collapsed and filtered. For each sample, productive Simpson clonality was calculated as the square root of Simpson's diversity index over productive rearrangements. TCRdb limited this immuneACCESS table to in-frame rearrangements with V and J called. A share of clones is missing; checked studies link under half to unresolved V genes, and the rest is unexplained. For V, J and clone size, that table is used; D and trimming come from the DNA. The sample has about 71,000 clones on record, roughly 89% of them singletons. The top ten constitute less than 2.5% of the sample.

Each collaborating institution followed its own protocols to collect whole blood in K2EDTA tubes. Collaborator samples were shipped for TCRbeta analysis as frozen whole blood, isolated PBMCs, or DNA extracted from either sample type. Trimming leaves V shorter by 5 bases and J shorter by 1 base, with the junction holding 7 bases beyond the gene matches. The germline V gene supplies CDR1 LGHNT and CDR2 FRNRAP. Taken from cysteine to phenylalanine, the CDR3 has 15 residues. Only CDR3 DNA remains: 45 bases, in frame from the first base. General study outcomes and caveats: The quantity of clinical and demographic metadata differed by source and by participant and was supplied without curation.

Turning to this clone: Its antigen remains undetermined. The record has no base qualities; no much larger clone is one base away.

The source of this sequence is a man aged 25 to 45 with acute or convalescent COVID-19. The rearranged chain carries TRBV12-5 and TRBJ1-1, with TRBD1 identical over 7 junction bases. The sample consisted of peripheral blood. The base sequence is TGTGCTAGTGGTCCCCCGGGACAGTCGAACACTGAAGCTTTCTTT. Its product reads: CASGPPGQSNTEAFF.